This T cell receptor (beta chain) emerged from a study of human T cells and chemical hapten exposure. Across the whole study: Donors were sensitized with 2% DPC on the upper inner arm. General study points: Correlating positively with patch test score were the PT1 expanded TCR counts. Sensitizing to DPC left TCRs with a frequency above 1 in 1000 unaltered.

Of note for this clonotype: Its antigen is currently unknown.

V lost 7 bases and J 3 bases, leaving 10 bases between the germline ends. The CDR3 length is 12 residues. CDR1 is SNHLY, CDR2 FYNNEI, per germline. Per the study methods: There were a median of roughly 100,000 TCRs per sample, with a range from about 23,224 to 750,000. TCRdb itself ran the RACE reads through MiXCR, one entry per CDR3 protein. TCRdb, not the authors, supplied the V and J calls. The table shows about 160,000 distinct CDR3 sequences, with about a quarter occurring only once. Time point specified: patch test 3, about 24 weeks after DPC sensitization. The treatment denotes: therapeutic diphenylcyclopropenone sensitization with weekly scalp DPC.

V usage is TRBV2 and J usage is TRBJ2-7; D perhaps matches TRBD2 (5 bases). The source was whole blood, collected in connection with sensitization to the hapten diphenylcyclopropenone (DPC). This TCR derives from a woman between 18 and 29 years old with alopecia areata. Some clones in this sample may be carry-over from other donors' samples. The CDR3 loop is CASNFGLYEQYF. In DNA, the CDR3 is TGTGCCAGCAATTTTGGACTCTACGAGCAGTACTTC. Drawing the rest from reference TRBV2 and TRBJ2-7, the complete variable domain is EPEVTQTPSHQVTQMGQEVILRCVPISNHLYFYWYRQILGQKVEFLVSFYNNEISEKSEIFDDQFSVERPDGSNFTLKIRSTKLEDSAMYFCASNFGLYEQYFGPGTRLTVT.